The TCR beta chain described here comes from a study of cytomegalovirus exposure and HLA in healthy donors. For the study at large: A data release that came early held 80 million to 95 million unique TCRs from HLA-typed donors.

13 Jbeta primers and 60 Vbeta primers were used for the PCR. Repertoires were generated with immunoSEQ multiplex PCR, while TCRdb's copy carries only in-frame clones and drops some. Of nearly 200,000 clones listed, under 90% are singletons. A word on this clone: What it recognizes is unknown. At the DNA level, this CDR3 is encoded by other sequences in the same sample as well.

V was trimmed by 2 bases and J by 0 bases, leaving 6 bases between them. The CDR3 covers 14 residues. From germline, CDR1 is SGHRS and CDR2 YFSETQ. General observations from the study: In a later analysis, TCR beta V- and J-gene trimming was associated with a missense DCLRE1C variant. Immune exposure information available was restricted to CMV serostatus. There were 150 to 200 TCR beta chains listed as cytomegalovirus-associated.

The sequenced sample consisted of PBMCs. This TCR derives from a boy aged 2 to 10 in good health and CMV-seronegative. The chain recombines TRBV5-1 with TRBJ2-1, with D perhaps TRBD2 (5 bases). CDR3 sequence reads: CASSFGSSYNEQFF. The CDR3 bases are TGCGCCAGCAGCTTTGGGAGCTCCTACAATGAGCAGTTCTTC.